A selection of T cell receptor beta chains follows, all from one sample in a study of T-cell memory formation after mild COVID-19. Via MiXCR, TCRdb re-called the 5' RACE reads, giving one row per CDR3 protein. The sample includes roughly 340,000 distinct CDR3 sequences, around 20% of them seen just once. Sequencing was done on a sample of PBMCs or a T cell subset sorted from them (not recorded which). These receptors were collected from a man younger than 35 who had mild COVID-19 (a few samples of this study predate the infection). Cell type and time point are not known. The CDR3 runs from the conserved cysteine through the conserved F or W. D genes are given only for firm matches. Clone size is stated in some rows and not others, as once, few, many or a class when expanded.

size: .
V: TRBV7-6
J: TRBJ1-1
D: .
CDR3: CASSLEAGVVNTEAFF
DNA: TGTGCCAGCAGCTTAGAGGCAGGGGTCGTGAACACTGAAGCTTTCTTT

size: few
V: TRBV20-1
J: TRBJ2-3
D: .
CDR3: CSASWGGRTDTQYF
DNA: TGCAGTGCTAGTTGGGGGGGGCGCACAGATACGCAGTATTTT

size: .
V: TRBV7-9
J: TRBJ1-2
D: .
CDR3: CASSLRSGVNYGYTF
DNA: TGTGCCAGCAGCTTAAGGTCGGGGGTCAACTATGGCTACACCTTC

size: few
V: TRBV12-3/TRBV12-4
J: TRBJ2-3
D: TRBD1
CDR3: CASSRPGQGIPDTQYF
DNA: TGTGCCAGCAGTCGCCCAGGACAGGGGATCCCAGATACGCAGTATTTT

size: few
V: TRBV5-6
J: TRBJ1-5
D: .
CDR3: CASSRTAGAGINQPQHF
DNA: TGTGCCAGCAGCAGGACGGCGGGGGCCGGGATCAATCAGCCCCAGCATTTT

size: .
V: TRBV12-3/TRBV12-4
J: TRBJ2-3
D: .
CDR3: CASSFGRVITDTQYF
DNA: TGTGCCAGCAGTTTTGGACGGGTAATCACAGATACGCAGTATTTT

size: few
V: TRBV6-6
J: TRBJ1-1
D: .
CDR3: CASSYSTEAFF
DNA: TGTGCCAGCAGTTACTCCACTGAAGCTTTCTTT

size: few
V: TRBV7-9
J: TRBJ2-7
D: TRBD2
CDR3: CASSLVSSGGAYEQYF
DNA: TGTGCCAGCAGCTTAGTTTCTAGCGGGGGGGCCTACGAGCAGTACTTC

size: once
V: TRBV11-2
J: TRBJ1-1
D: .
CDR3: CASSPGYMNTEAFF
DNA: TGTGCCAGCAGCCCGGGGTACATGAACACTGAAGCTTTCTTT

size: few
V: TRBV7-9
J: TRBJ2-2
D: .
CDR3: CASSYKRTVRTGELFF
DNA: TGTGCCAGCAGCTATAAGCGGACAGTTCGCACCGGGGAGCTGTTTTTT

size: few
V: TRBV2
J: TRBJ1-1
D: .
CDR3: CASLHRMGNTEAFF
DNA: TGTGCCAGCCTCCACAGGATGGGGAACACTGAAGCTTTCTTT

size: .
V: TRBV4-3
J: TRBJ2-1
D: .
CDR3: CASSKLGEVNEQFF
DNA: TGCGCCAGCAGTAAACTGGGGGAGGTCAATGAGCAGTTCTTC

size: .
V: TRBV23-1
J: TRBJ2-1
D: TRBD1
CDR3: CASSHLDRYSYNEQFF
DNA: TGCGCCAGCAGTCATCTGGACAGGTACTCCTACAATGAGCAGTTCTTC

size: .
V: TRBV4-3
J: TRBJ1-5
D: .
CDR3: CASSQYIGFQPQHF
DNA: TGCGCCAGCAGCCAATATATAGGTTTTCAGCCCCAGCATTTT

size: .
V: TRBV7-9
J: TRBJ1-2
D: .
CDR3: CASSITGHGYTF
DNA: TGTGCCAGCAGCATAACAGGGCATGGCTACACCTTC

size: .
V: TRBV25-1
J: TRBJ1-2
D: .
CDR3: CASRSGRGGYGYTF
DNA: TGTGCCAGCCGATCGGGAAGGGGAGGCTATGGCTACACCTTC

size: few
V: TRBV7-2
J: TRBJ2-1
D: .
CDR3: CASSFSGYSNEQFF
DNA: TGTGCCAGCAGCTTCTCCGGGTATTCCAATGAGCAGTTCTTC

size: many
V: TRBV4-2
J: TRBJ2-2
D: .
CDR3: CASSQDTLGAGTGELFF
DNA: TGTGCCAGCAGCCAAGATACGCTGGGGGCGGGCACCGGGGAGCTGTTTTTT

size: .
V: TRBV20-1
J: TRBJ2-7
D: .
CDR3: CSAPRGSSYEQYF
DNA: TGCAGTGCCCCAAGAGGGTCATCCTACGAGCAGTACTTC

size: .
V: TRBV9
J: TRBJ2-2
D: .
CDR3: CASSVGGSPTGELFF
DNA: TGTGCCAGCAGCGTAGGGGGAAGTCCCACCGGGGAGCTGTTTTTT

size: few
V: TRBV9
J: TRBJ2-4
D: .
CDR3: CASSVVGGIQYF
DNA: TGTGCCAGCAGCGTAGTTGGGGGCATTCAGTACTTC

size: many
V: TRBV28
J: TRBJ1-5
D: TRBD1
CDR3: CASRQGNNQPQHF
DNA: TGTGCCAGCAGACAGGGGAACAATCAGCCCCAGCATTTT

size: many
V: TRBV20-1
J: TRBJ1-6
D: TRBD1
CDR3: CSAPTGGINSPLHF
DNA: TGCAGTGCTCCGACAGGGGGCATAAATTCACCCCTCCACTTT

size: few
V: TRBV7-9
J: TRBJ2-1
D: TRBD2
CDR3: CASSLIGGAIGNEQFF
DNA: TGTGCCAGCAGCTTGATCGGGGGGGCCATCGGAAATGAGCAGTTCTTC

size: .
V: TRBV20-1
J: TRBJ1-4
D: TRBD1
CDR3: CSARSGGTVSNEKLFF
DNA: TGCAGTGCGCGTTCAGGGGGGACAGTCTCAAACGAAAAACTGTTTTTT

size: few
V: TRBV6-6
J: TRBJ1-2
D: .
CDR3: CASTNTGTPTIYGYTF
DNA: TGTGCCAGCACCAACACCGGGACACCAACGATCTATGGCTACACCTTC

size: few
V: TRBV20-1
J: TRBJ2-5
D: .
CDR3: CSARASRDYQETQYF
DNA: TGCAGTGCTAGAGCGTCGAGAGACTACCAAGAGACCCAGTACTTC

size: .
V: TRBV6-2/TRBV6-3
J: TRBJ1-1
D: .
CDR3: CASSYSWETEAFF
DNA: TGTGCCAGCAGTTACTCTTGGGAGACTGAAGCTTTCTTT

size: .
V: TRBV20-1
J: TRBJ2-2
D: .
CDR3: CSADGVGLEAGELFF
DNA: TGCAGTGCCGATGGAGTGGGTTTAGAGGCCGGGGAGCTGTTTTTT

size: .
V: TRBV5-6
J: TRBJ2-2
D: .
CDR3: CASSLMVGELFF
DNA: TGTGCCAGCAGCTTGATGGTTGGGGAGCTGTTTTTT

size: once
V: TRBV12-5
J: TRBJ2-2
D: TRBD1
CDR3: CASGFDRGYGELFF
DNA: TGTGCTAGTGGTTTTGACAGGGGATACGGGGAGCTGTTTTTT

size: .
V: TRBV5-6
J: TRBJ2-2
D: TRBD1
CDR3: CASSGQGTSFVGELFF
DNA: TGTGCCAGCAGTGGACAGGGGACATCCTTTGTCGGGGAGCTGTTTTTT

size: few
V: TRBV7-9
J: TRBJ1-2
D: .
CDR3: CASSLAEGVYGYTF
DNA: TGTGCCAGCAGCTTAGCTGAGGGTGTCTATGGCTACACCTTC

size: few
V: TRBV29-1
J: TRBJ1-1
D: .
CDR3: CSATDRNTEAFF
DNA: TGCAGCGCAACGGACAGGAACACTGAAGCTTTCTTT

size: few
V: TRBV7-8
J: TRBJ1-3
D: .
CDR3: CASSFGRLLGNTIYF
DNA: TGTGCCAGCAGCTTCGGACGGTTACTTGGAAACACCATATATTTT

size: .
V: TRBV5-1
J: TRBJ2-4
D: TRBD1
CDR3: CASSSTGSYIQYF
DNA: TGCGCCAGCAGCTCGACAGGGAGTTACATTCAGTACTTC

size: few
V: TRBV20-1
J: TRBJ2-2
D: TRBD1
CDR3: CSARDRRQGATGELFF
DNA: TGCAGTGCTAGAGATCGACGACAGGGAGCCACCGGGGAGCTGTTTTTT

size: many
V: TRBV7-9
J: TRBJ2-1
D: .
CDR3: CASSLDRNEQFF
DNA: TGTGCCAGCAGCTTAGACAGGAATGAGCAGTTCTTC

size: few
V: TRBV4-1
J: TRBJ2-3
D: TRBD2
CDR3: CASSQVLSGGRSDTQYF
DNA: TGCGCCAGCAGCCAAGTACTTAGCGGGGGGCGGTCAGATACGCAGTATTTT

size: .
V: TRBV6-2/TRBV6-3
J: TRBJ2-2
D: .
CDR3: CASSFAGGSRTGELFF
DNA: TGTGCCAGCAGTTTTGCAGGGGGGTCGCGAACCGGGGAGCTGTTTTTT

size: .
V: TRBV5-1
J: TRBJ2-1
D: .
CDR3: CASSLAGHPNNEQFF
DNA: TGCGCCAGCAGCTTGGCCGGGCACCCAAACAATGAGCAGTTCTTC

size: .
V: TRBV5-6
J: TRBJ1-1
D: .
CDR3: CASSSSWWGTEAFF
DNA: TGTGCCAGCAGCTCCTCTTGGTGGGGGACTGAAGCTTTCTTT

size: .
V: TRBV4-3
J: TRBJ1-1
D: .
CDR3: CASSQDLVPSVDTEAFF
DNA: TGCGCCAGCAGCCAAGATTTAGTCCCGAGCGTCGACACTGAAGCTTTCTTT

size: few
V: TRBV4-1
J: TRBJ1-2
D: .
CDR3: CASSQDPVSYGYTF
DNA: TGCGCCAGCAGCCAAGACCCGGTGTCCTATGGCTACACCTTC

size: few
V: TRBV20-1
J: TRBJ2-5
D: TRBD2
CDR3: CSAENSGSQETQYF
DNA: TGCAGTGCTGAGAATAGCGGGAGCCAAGAGACCCAGTACTTC

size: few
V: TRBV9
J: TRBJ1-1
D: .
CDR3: CASSGSGTTEAFF
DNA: TGTGCCAGCAGCGGATCAGGCACCACTGAAGCTTTCTTT

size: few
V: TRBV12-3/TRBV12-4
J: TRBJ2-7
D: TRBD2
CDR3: CASSFGGGPYEQYF
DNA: TGTGCCAGCAGTTTCGGCGGGGGGCCCTACGAGCAGTACTTC

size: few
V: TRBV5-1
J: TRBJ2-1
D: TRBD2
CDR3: CASSFGGGFYNEQFF
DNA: TGCGCCAGCAGCTTCGGCGGGGGGTTCTACAATGAGCAGTTCTTC

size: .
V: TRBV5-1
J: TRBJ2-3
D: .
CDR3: CASSLGWGLDTDTQYF
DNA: TGCGCCAGCAGCTTGGGTTGGGGACTTGACACAGATACGCAGTATTTT

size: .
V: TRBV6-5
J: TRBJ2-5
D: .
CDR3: CASSPGGGVSRAETQYF
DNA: TGTGCCAGTTCCCCCGGCGGGGGCGTATCCCGGGCAGAGACCCAGTACTTC

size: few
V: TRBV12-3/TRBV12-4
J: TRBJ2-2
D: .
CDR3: CASTHGQTGGELFF
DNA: TGTGCCAGCACTCACGGGCAAACGGGCGGGGAGCTGTTTTTT

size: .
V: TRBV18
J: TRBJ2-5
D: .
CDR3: CASSPQRGRETQYF
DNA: TGTGCCAGCTCACCACAGCGAGGTCGAGAGACCCAGTACTTC

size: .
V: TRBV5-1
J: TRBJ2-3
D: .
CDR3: CASRRGATDTQYF
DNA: TGCGCCAGCAGGAGGGGGGCCACAGATACGCAGTATTTT

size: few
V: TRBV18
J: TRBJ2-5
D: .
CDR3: CASSSRPRGREGETQYF
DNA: TGTGCCAGCTCATCCCGCCCCCGGGGGCGCGAGGGAGAGACCCAGTACTTC